Reported below is one T cell receptor (beta chain). These data belong to a study of blood T cell repertoires in COVID-19. Overall study context: T cells, B-cell-depleted T cells, or PBMCs supplied cDNA or gDNA.

Sequencing was performed with immunoSEQ multiplex PCR; in TCRdb, only in-frame clones are kept and a portion is missing. Seen here are approximately 300,000 clones, 87% observed once, and the top ten hold 5.5% to 7%. Germline V gives CDR1 SNHLY, CDR2 FYNNEI. J gave up 6 bases and V 4 bases, and 2 bases lay outside the gene matches. The CDR3 contains 12 residues. Cohorts were determined from participant-reported clinical history. The receptor comes from a woman aged 25 to 39 who had recovered from COVID-19. The V gene is TRBV2, the J gene TRBJ1-1; 7 bases map to TRBD1. Sequences were obtained from PBMCs or T cells enriched from blood (not recorded which). This CDR3 reads CASSGDSPEAFF. Here the CDR3 DNA reads TGTGCCAGCAGTGGGGACAGCCCTGAAGCTTTCTTT.